These T cell receptor beta chains were read from a single sample in a study of regulatory T cells in long-lasting Graves disease. Each CDR3 protein gets one entry after TCRdb re-called the multiplex PCR reads with MiXCR. The sample yields 510,000 or so distinct CDR3 sequences, approximately 12% seen once. These same data were also listed under a study on T cells in Graves' hyperthyroidism and ophthalmopathy.

The input for sequencing was peripheral blood mononuclear cells (PBMCs), taken at new diagnosis, from a patient treated with antithyroid drugs. The receptor set was obtained from a woman in her twenties or thirties with Graves disease. Each CDR3 is given with its conserved first and last residue. The D gene is left open where the match is weak. Clone size, where shown, is once, few, many, or a class for clones that have expanded.

abundance | d_gene | j_gene | v_gene | CDR3nt | CDR3aa
few | TRBD2 | TRBJ2-3 | TRBV9 | TGTGCCAGCAGCGTAGCTTCGGTGGCTAGCGGGAAAGATACGCAGTATTTT | CASSVASVASGKDTQYF
many | NA | TRBJ1-1 | TRBV11-2 | TGTGCCAGCAGCTTAGGTAGGAGGGAGGAAGACACTGAAGCTTTCTTT | CASSLGRREEDTEAFF
many | NA | TRBJ1-2 | TRBV30 | TGTGCCTGGACCAGAGATAGTGGCTACACCTTC | CAWTRDSGYTF
NA | NA | TRBJ2-1 | TRBV19 | TGTGCCAGTAGTATACTAGCGACGAGCTCCTACAATGAGCAGTTCTTC | CASSILATSSYNEQFF
many | NA | TRBJ2-5 | TRBV30 | TGTGCCTGGTCGGGGATGGCGGAGACCCAGTACTTC | CAWSGMAETQYF
many | NA | TRBJ1-2 | TRBV19 | TGTGCCAGTTCCCCCTCGGGAGGAGTCTATGGCTACACCTTC | CASSPSGGVYGYTF
many | NA | TRBJ2-2 | TRBV14 | TGTGCCAGCCGGACGGGGAACACCGGGGAGCTGTTTTTT | CASRTGNTGELFF
many | TRBD1 | TRBJ1-2 | TRBV30 | TGTGCCTGGCCTCCGGGACAGGGGAACTATGGCTACACCTTC | CAWPPGQGNYGYTF
NA | NA | TRBJ2-2 | TRBV20-1 | TGCAGTGTAGGAAGTCTACAGGGCGGGGAGCTGTTTTTT | CSVGSLQGGELFF
many | NA | TRBJ1-5 | TRBV6-1 | TGTGCCAGCACGGAGGGGGATTACAATCAGCCCCAGCATTTT | CASTEGDYNQPQHF
many | TRBD1 | TRBJ2-7 | TRBV6-1 | TGTGCCAGCACCTTGATGGGCAGGGGGCTTGGCGAGCAGTACTTC | CASTLMGRGLGEQYF